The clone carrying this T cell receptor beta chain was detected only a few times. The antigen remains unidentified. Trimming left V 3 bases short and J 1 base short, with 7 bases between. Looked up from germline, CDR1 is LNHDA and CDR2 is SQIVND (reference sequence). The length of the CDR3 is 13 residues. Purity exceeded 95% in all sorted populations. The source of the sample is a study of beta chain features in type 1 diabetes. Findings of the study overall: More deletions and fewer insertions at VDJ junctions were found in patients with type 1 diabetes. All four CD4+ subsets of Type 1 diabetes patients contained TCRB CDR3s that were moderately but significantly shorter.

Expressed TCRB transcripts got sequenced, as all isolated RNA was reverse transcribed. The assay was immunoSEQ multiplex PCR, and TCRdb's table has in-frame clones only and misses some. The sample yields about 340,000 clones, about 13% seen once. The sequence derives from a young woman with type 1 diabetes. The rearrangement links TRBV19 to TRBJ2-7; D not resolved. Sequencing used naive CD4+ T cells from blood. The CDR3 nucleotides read TGTGCCAGTAGTATCCCTCAGTCCTACGAGCAGTACTTC. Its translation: CASSIPQSYEQYF.